This note documents a single TCR beta chain sequence. Its antigen remains unidentified. This sample stems from a study of Tregs in tolerant kidney transplant recipients. Overall study findings and caveats: For some patients, primers changed over time, blocking nucleotide-level comparison. Tregs expanded with activated donor B cells seemed most donor-specific.

Profiling relied on immunoSEQ multiplex PCR, and the TCRdb table lists in-frame clones only, not all of them. Found here are 70,000 to 95,000 clones, approximately 90% of them singletons; the top ten hold 0.34%. Trimming stripped 2 bases from V and 3 bases from J, with 12 bases between. CDR1 SGHTA and CDR2 FQGTGA come from the germline V gene. This CDR3 has 15 residues. Unstimulated regulatory T cells (CD4+CD25+CD127-), CD4+CD25- non-regulatory cells, CD4 and CD8 cells were FACS-sorted from thawed PBMCs. Thawed PBMCs were rested overnight at 37°C with 200 IU/ml IL-2 before regulatory T cell sorting. This receptor was taken from a human donor who received a combined kidney and bone marrow transplant. The chain combines TRBV7-3 with TRBJ2-3, with D possibly TRBD2 on 5 matching bases. Here the sequenced sample was Tregs from blood, taken before the transplant. In nucleotides, the CDR3 is TGTGCCAGCAGCTTAGAGTCCAGAGGGACAGATACGCAGTATTTT. As protein: CASSLESRGTDTQYF. The full variable domain, its missing parts supplied by reference TRBV7-3 and TRBJ2-3, is GAGVSQTPSNKVTEKGKYVELRCDPISGHTALYWYRQSLGQGPEFLIYFQGTGAADDSGLPNDRFFAVRPEGSVSTLKIQRTERGDSAVYLCASSLESRGTDTQYFGPGTRLTVL.